Below are 13 T cell receptor beta chains sequenced from a single sample in a study of CD8 T cells in ankylosing spondylitis. TCRdb fed the 5' RACE reads into MiXCR, producing one record per CDR3 protein. The table includes roughly 190,000 distinct CDR3 sequences, more than 10% detected once. Sequenced material: blood, either unsorted or a sorted T cell fraction (not recorded which). The receptor source for this set is a male donor with ankylosing spondylitis or in good health (not recorded which).

The chain carries TRBV5-1 and TRBJ2-1; 8 bases are a match to TRBD1. Per the germline V gene, CDR1 is SGHRS and CDR2 is YFSETQ. The CDR3 is 15 amino acids. V lost 5 bases and J lost 3; bases outside the gene matches: 7. The CDR3 nucleotides read TGCGCCAGCAGTTTTAGACAGGGGATCTACAATGAGCAGTTCTTC. Translated: CASSFRQGIYNEQFF.

This clonotype appeared a single time. The rearrangement joins TRBV27 to TRBJ1-4; D unresolved. The CDR3 spans 14 residues. Per the germline V gene, CDR1 is MNHEY and CDR2 is SMNVEV (reference sequence). With 7 bases removed from V and 3 bases from J, the gap between germline ends came to 12 bases. The CDR3 region is CASKSGLSNEKLFF. The CDR3 DNA follows: TGTGCCAGCAAGTCTGGACTCTCTAATGAAAAACTGTTTTTT. Looking up the rest from reference TRBV27 and TRBJ1-4 gives the full variable domain: EAQVTQNPRYLITVTGKKLTVTCSQNMNHEYMSWYRQDPGLGLRQIYYSMNVEVTDKGDVPEGYKVSRKEKRNFPLILESPSPNQTSLYFCASKSGLSNEKLFFGSGTQLSVL.

The V call is TRBV7-9, the J call TRBJ2-4; D remains ambiguous. The length of the CDR3 is 12 residues. Deletions cut 2 bases from V and 3 bases from J, with 2 bases between. Germline V gives CDR1 SEHNR, CDR2 FQNEAQ (reference sequence). In DNA, the CDR3 is TGTGCCAGCAGCTTATTCAAAAACATTCAGTACTTC. Its protein product is CASSLFKNIQYF.

This clonotype was found many times. The CDR3 loop reads CASSQVEGANEKLFF. In nucleotides, the CDR3 is TGTGCCAGCAGCCAAGTTGAGGGGGCTAATGAAAAACTGTTTTTT. The chain combines TRBV4-2 with TRBJ1-4; D possibly corresponds to TRBD1 (6 bases). Germline CDR1 is LGHNA and CDR2 is YNFKEQ. Trimming removed 1 base at V and 3 bases at J, with 9 bases between. CDR3 length equals 15 residues.

The rearrangement uses TRBV4-1 and TRBJ2-5, with 10 nucleotides matching TRBD2. The CDR3 is made up of 16 amino acids. Looked up from germline, CDR1 is MGHRA and CDR2 is YSYEKL. Trimming at V came to 3 bases and at J to 5 bases, leaving 9 bases not matched to a gene. The CDR3 loop is CASSQDGAGGTETQYF. CDR3 nucleotides: TGCGCCAGCAGCCAGGACGGAGCGGGAGGGACGGAGACCCAGTACTTC.

This chain connects TRBV30 to TRBJ2-7, with D tentatively TRBD1 (6 bases). Trimming shortened V by 2 bases and J by 1 base, and 6 bases separated the two germline ends. The CDR3 sequence is 12 residues long. Germline loops: CDR1 GTSNPN, CDR2 SVGIG (reference sequence). CDR3 region: CAWSTGSYEQYF. The CDR3 nucleotides are TGTGCCTGGAGTACAGGGTCCTACGAGCAGTACTTC.

This clonotype turned up a few times. This chain links TRBV6-1 with TRBJ1-5; D may be TRBD1 (5 bases). Germline CDR1 and CDR2: MNHNS and SASEGT. CDR3 length: 14 residues. V was cut by 2 bases and J by 10 bases, with 15 bases left in between. The CDR3 here is CASSELAPTGPQHF. CDR3 DNA: TGTGCCAGCAGTGAACTCGCCCCTACAGGACCCCAGCATTTT.

The chain couples TRBV12-3 or TRBV12-4 to TRBJ2-5; 12 bases agree with TRBD2. Trimming removed 6 bases from V and 2 bases from J; junction bases left unmatched: 4. The CDR3 totals 15 residues. CDR3 in amino acids: CASSPSGGAQETQYF. CDR3 DNA: TGTGCCAGCAGCCCTAGCGGGGGGGCTCAAGAGACCCAGTACTTC.

This clonotype was counted many times. The chain recombines TRBV27 with TRBJ2-2; D remains ambiguous. Germline V gives CDR1 MNHEY, CDR2 SMNVEV (reference sequence). V lost 4 bases to trimming and J lost 6 bases, with 9 bases between them. This CDR3 comprises 13 residues. CDR3 protein: CASSSPRAGELFF. The DNA for the CDR3 is TGTGCCAGCAGTTCCCCAAGAGCCGGGGAGCTGTTTTTT.

This clonotype was observed a handful of times. The chain's CDR3 is CASSYKRGLGWEQFF. Written as DNA, the CDR3 is TGTGCCAGCAGCTACAAGCGGGGCCTGGGGTGGGAGCAGTTCTTC. The V gene is TRBV7-8, the J gene TRBJ2-1; TRBD2 matches 7 bases. The germline gives CDR1 SGHVS, CDR2 FQNEAQ. The V and J ends lost 4 bases and 10 bases, in that order; junction bases with no gene match: 13. The CDR3 has 15 residues.

The chain has TRBV4-2 and TRBJ2-3; no clear D gene. CDR3 length: 15 amino acids. V gave up 3 bases and J gave up 0 bases, with 10 bases separating them. Germline CDR1 and CDR2: LGHNA and YNFKEQ. The CDR3 DNA sequence: TGTGCCAGCAGCCAGCCGACTGCTAGCACAGATACGCAGTATTTT. Encoded protein: CASSQPTASTDTQYF.

The chain joins TRBV27 to TRBJ2-1; 7 nucleotides match TRBD2. Trimming cost V 8 bases and J 8 bases; bases outside gene matches: 6. The CDR3 length is 12 residues. Germline-derived CDR1 and CDR2 are MNHEY and SMNVEV (reference sequence). For the CDR3, the DNA is TGTGCCAGCGGGAGGGCGGGGGATGAGCAGTTCTTC. It is translated as CASGRAGDEQFF.

The table lists this clonotype with a few counts. This rearrangement joins TRBV5-1 to TRBJ2-3; 7 bases are a match to TRBD2. V lost 6 bases and J lost 0; bases outside the gene matches: 4. Germline assignment: CDR1 SGHRS and CDR2 YFSETQ. The CDR3 covers 14 residues. The CDR3 sequence: CASTSGISTDTQYF. The CDR3 region has the DNA TGCGCCAGCACTAGCGGAATAAGCACAGATACGCAGTATTTT.